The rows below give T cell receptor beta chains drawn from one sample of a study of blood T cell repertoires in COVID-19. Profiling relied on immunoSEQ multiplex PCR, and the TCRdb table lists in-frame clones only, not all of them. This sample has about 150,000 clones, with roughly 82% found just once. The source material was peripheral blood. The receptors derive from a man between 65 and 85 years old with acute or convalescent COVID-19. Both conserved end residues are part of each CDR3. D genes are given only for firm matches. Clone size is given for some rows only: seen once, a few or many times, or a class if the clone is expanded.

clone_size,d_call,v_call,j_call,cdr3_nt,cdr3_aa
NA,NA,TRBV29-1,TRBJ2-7,TGCAGCGCTGGGCGAGGGTTCACAGACGAGCAGTACTTC,CSAGRGFTDEQYF
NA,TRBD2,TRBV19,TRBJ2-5,TGTGCCAGTGGGACTAGCGGGAGACAAGAGACCCAGTACTTC,CASGTSGRQETQYF
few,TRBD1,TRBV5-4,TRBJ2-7,TGTGCCAGCAGCTTAAAAACAGGGGGGAGGTACGAGCAGTACTTC,CASSLKTGGRYEQYF
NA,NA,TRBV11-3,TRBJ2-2,TGTGCCAGCAGCTCCCTCGGCGGGGACGCGAACACCGGGGAGCTGTTTTTT,CASSSLGGDANTGELFF
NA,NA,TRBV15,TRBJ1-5,TGTGCCACCAGCAGAGAAGTAGCACCTCAGCCCCAGCATTTT,CATSREVAPQPQHF
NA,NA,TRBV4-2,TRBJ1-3,TGTGCCAGCAGCCAAGGGGACAACAGGGAATTTTATGGAAACACCATATATTTT,CASSQGDNREFYGNTIYF
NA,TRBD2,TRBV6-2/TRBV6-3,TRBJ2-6,TGTGCCAGCAGTGGGACTAGCGGGAGGTTCAAGGTGGCTGGGGCCAACGTCCTGACTTTC,CASSGTSGRFKVAGANVLTF
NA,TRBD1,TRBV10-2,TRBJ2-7,TGCGCCAGCAGGGGGGGGACAGGGGGCTCCCACGAGCAGTACTTC,CASRGGTGGSHEQYF
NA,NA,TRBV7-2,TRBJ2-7,TGTGCCAGCAGCTTAATCGACAGAGCCTACGAGCAGTACTTC,CASSLIDRAYEQYF
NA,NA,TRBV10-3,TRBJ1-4,TGTGCCATCAGTGAAGGGGCAACTAATGAAAAACTGTTTTTT,CAISEGATNEKLFF
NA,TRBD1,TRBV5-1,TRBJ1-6,TGCGCCAGCAGCCGGGGACAGGGGAATAATTCACCCCTCCACTTT,CASSRGQGNNSPLHF
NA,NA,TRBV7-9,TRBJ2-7,TGTGCCAGCAGCTTATTCCCCCCGGACAGAAGGAGACCCTACGAGCAGTACTTC,CASSLFPPDRRRPYEQYF
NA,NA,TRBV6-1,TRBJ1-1,TGTGCCAGCAGTGAATCGTACACTGAAGCTTTCTTT,CASSESYTEAFF